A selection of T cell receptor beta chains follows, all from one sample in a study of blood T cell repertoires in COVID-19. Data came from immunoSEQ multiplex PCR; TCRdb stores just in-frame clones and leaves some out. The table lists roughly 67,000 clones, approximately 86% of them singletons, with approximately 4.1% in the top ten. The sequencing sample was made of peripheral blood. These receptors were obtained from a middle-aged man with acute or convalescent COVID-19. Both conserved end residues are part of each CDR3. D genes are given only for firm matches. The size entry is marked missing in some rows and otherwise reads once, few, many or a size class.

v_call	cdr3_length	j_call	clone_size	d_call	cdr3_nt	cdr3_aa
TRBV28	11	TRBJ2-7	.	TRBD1	TGTGCCAGCAGTTCTAGGACAGGTCAGTACTTC	CASSSRTGQYF
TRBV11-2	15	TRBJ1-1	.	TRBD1	TGTGCCAGCAGCCTTGGGACAGGGGTGAACACTGAAGCTTTCTTT	CASSLGTGVNTEAFF
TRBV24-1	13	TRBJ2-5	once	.	TGTGCCACCAGTGATTTGGTCCGAGAGACCCAGTACTTC	CATSDLVRETQYF
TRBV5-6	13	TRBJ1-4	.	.	TGTGCCAGCAGTATCGCAACTAATGAAAAACTGTTTTTT	CASSIATNEKLFF
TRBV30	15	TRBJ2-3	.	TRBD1	TGTGCCTGGAGTGGGGCAGGGGGCGCGACAGATACGCAGTATTTT	CAWSGAGGATDTQYF
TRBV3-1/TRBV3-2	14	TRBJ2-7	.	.	TGTGCCAGCAGCCCGGGAAGGAGTTACCACGAGCAGTACTTC	CASSPGRSYHEQYF
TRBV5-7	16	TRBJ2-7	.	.	TGTGCCAGCAGCTGGAGACTACCGATCCACTCCTACGAGCAGTACTTC	CASSWRLPIHSYEQYF
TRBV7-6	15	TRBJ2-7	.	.	TGTGCCAGCAGCCCCGGGATCGCGAGCTCCTACGAGCAGTACTTC	CASSPGIASSYEQYF
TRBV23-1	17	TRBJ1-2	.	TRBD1	TGCGCCAGCAGCCGACCGCGACAGGGATCCGTGAACTATGGCTACACCTTC	CASSRPRQGSVNYGYTF
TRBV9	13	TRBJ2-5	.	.	TGTGCCAGCAGCGTCCGCGCCCAAGAGACCCAGTACTTC	CASSVRAQETQYF
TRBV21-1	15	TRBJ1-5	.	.	TGTGCCAGCAGCAAGACAGAATCTAGCAATCAGCCCCAGCATTTT	CASSKTESSNQPQHF
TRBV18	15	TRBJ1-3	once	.	TGTGCCAGCTCACCTACAGGGAAGACTGGAAACACCATATATTTT	CASSPTGKTGNTIYF
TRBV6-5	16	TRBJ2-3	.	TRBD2	TGTGCCAGCAGTTACTTAGCGGGGGGGTTGCCAGATACGCAGTATTTT	CASSYLAGGLPDTQYF
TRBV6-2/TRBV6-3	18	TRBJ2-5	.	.	TGTGCCAGCAGTTACTTAAAAGGACACAAGGTGTACCAAGAGACCCAGTACTTC	CASSYLKGHKVYQETQYF
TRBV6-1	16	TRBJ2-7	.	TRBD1	TGTGCCAGCAGTGAGTCTAAAACAGGGGTTTCCTACGAGCAGTACTTC	CASSESKTGVSYEQYF
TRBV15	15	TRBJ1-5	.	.	TGTGCCACCAGCAGAGATCCGGGGAAGAATCAGCCCCAGCATTTT	CATSRDPGKNQPQHF
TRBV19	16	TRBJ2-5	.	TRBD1	TGTGCCAGTAGTGTCTGGACAGGGCCGAGTGGCGGGACCCAGTACTTC	CASSVWTGPSGGTQYF
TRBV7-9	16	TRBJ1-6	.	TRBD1	TGTGCCAGCAGCCCTTTATCGGGGACAGTTAATTCACCCCTCCACTTT	CASSPLSGTVNSPLHF
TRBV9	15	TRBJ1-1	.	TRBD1	TGTGCCAGCAGCGAGGGACAGGGGAGGAACACTGAAGCTTTCTTT	CASSEGQGRNTEAFF
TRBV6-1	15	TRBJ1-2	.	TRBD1	TGTGCCAGCAGTGAGTTACCAGGACAGGGTAGCGGCTACACCTTC	CASSELPGQGSGYTF
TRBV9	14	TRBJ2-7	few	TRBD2	TGTGCCAGCAGCGTGACTAGCGGCTCCTACGAGCAGTACTTC	CASSVTSGSYEQYF
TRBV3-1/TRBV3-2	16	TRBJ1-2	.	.	TGTGCCAGCAGCCAAGGGCCTCAGGGCAGGGTCTATGGCTACACCTTC	CASSQGPQGRVYGYTF
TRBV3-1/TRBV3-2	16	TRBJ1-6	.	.	TGTGCCAGCAGCCAAGATCGGGCAGGGGCTAATTCACCCCTCCACTTT	CASSQDRAGANSPLHF
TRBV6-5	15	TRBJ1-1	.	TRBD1	TGTGCCAGCAGTTTCACAGGGGCGGGGTCCACTGAAGCTTTCTTT	CASSFTGAGSTEAFF
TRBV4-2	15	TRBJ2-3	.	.	TGTGCCAGCAGCCAACCTAGCGAATCCACAGATACGCAGTATTTT	CASSQPSESTDTQYF
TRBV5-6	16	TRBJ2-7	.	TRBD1	TGTGCCAGCAGCTTCATCTGGACAGGGGACCCAACCGAGCAGTACTTC	CASSFIWTGDPTEQYF
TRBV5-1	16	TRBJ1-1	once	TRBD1	TGCGCCAGCAGCTCGGGGGACAGGGGGTGGAACACTGAAGCTTTCTTT	CASSSGDRGWNTEAFF
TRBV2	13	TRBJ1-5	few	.	TGTGCCAGCAGAGACCAGGGGATCCAGCCCCAGCATTTT	CASRDQGIQPQHF
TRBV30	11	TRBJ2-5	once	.	TGTGCCTGGAGTATTCCGGAGACCCAGTACTTC	CAWSIPETQYF
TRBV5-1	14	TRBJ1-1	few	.	TGCGCCAGCAGCGTAGGGGACAAGACACTTGAAGCTTTCTTT	CASSVGDKTLEAFF
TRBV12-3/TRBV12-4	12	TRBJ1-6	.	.	TGTGCCAGCAAATACTATAATTCACCCCTCCACTTT	CASKYYNSPLHF
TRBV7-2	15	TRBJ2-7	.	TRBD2	TGTGCCAGCAGCTTAGAGAGTCTAGCGGGAGACGAGCAGTACTTC	CASSLESLAGDEQYF
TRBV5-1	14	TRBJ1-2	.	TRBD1	TGCGCCAGCAGCGTCAGGGGGCCCAGCTATGGCTACACCTTC	CASSVRGPSYGYTF
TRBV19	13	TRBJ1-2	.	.	TGTGCCAGTAGTACTCAGGGCGAGATCGGCTACACCTTC	CASSTQGEIGYTF
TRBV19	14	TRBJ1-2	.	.	TGTGCCAGTAGTATTAGGAGGCAGAGCTATGGCTACACCTTC	CASSIRRQSYGYTF
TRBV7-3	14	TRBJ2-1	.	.	TGTGCCAGCAGCCCGCACCTTTTGAGCGGTGAGCAGTTCTTC	CASSPHLLSGEQFF
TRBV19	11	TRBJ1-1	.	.	TGTGCCAGTAGATGGCTCACTGAAGCTTTCTTT	CASRWLTEAFF
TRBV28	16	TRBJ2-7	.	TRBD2	TGTGCCAGCAGTTTACTAGCGGGAGGGTTAGTGTACGAGCAGTACTTC	CASSLLAGGLVYEQYF
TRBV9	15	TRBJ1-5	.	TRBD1	TGTGCCAGCAGCGTTACAGGGGGCGATCGACAGCCCCAGCATTTT	CASSVTGGDRQPQHF
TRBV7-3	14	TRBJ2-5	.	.	TGTGCCAGCAGCTTAGACGGCCCGGGGGAGACCCAGTACTTC	CASSLDGPGETQYF
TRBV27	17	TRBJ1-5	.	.	TGTGCCAGCAGTTTATCCCCACGGGGGGGGGTGGGTCAGCCCCAGCATTTT	CASSLSPRGGVGQPQHF
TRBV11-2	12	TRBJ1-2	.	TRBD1	TGTGCCAGCAGGGGACAGGGCTATGGCTACACCTTC	CASRGQGYGYTF
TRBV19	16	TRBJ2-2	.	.	TGTGCCAGTAGTATAGGGCAGGGGCACAACACCGGGGAGCTGTTTTTT	CASSIGQGHNTGELFF
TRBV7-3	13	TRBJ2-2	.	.	TGTGCCAGCAGCCCCACGAACACCGGGGAGCTGTTTTTT	CASSPTNTGELFF
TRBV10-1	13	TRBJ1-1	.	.	TGCGCCAGCAGCTCCGCGCGAGACACTGAAGCTTTCTTT	CASSSARDTEAFF
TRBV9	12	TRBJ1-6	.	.	TGTGCCAGCAGCGTCGGGAATTCACCCCTCCACTTT	CASSVGNSPLHF
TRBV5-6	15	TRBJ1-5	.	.	TGTGCCAGCAGCTTGGCGGGGGTTTGGAATCAGCCCCAGCATTTT	CASSLAGVWNQPQHF
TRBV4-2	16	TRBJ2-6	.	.	TGTGCCAGCAGCCAAGATACCGGGGCTGGGGCCAACGTCCTGACTTTC	CASSQDTGAGANVLTF
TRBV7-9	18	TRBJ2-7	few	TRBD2	TGTGCCAGCAGCTCGTACGGAGCGTCTAGCGGGAGATCTTACGAGCAGTACTTC	CASSSYGASSGRSYEQYF
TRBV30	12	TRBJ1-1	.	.	TGTGCCTGGAGTCGAGGGGGCACTGAAGCTTTCTTT	CAWSRGGTEAFF
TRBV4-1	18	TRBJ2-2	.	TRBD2	TGCGCCAGCAGCCAAGGCCTAGCGGGCTGGGCGAACACCGGGGAGCTGTTTTTT	CASSQGLAGWANTGELFF
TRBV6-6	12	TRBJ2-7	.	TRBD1	TGTGCCAGCAGTTACTGGACAGGGGAGCAGTACTTC	CASSYWTGEQYF
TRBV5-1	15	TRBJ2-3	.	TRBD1	TGCGCCAGCAGCAGTACAGGGGGCGAAGCAGATACGCAGTATTTT	CASSSTGGEADTQYF
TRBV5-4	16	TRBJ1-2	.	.	TGTGCCAGCAGCCCTGGAGTCGACCCAGCTAACTATGGCTACACCTTC	CASSPGVDPANYGYTF
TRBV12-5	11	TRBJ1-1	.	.	TGTGTTAGTGGGAGTACGACTGAAGCTTTCTTT	CVSGSTTEAFF
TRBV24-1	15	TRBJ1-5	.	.	TGTGCCACCAGTGAGCGGGGCGAGGGCAATCAGCCCCAGCATTTT	CATSERGEGNQPQHF
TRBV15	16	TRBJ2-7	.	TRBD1	TGTGCCACCAGCAGAGATAGGGGGCCTCTTTCCTACGAGCAGTACTTC	CATSRDRGPLSYEQYF
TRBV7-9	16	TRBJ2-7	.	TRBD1	TGTGCCAGCAGCTTAGTACCGGGACAGGTTTCCTACGAGCAGTACTTC	CASSLVPGQVSYEQYF
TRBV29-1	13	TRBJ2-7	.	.	TGCAGCGTTGAAGACAGGGGTGCCTACGAGCAGTACTTC	CSVEDRGAYEQYF